These 25 T cell receptor beta chains were sequenced from one sample in a study of T-cell reconstitution after alpha-beta-depleted transplantation in children (dated by TCRdb to 2016 to 2017). The sample's treatment or condition, from its label and the paper: allogeneic hematopoietic cell transplantation with graft depleted of TCRalphabeta T cells and CD19 B cells. Libraries were built with PCR. Data came from an Illumina HiSeq 2500. TCR library preparation used molecular barcoding, with unique molecular identifiers applied to normalize quantification of the TCRbeta repertoire. TCRdb applied fastp at Q25 and MiXCR to the public reads, then kept only in-frame beta chains. Rows with one shared CDR3 protein collapse into an entry with the most common genes and DNA. In this sample the table shows about 640,000 distinct CDR3 sequences, 10% to 15% of which occur a single time. The ten most abundant clones make up approximately 2.1% of the sample.

The sample consisted of PBMCs, mostly from graft donor cells, taken 360 days after TCRalphabeta/CD19-depleted stem cell transplant. These receptors originate from a male patient aged 10 to 17 who had a stem cell transplant for acute myeloid leukemia, so the T cells may come from the graft donor.

This clonotype was recorded a few times. The gene calls are TRBV20-1 and TRBJ2-7; 8 bases agree with TRBD1. This CDR3 is built from 13 residues. V lost 5 bases and J lost 3; bases outside the gene matches: 6. Looked up from germline, CDR1 is DFQATT and CDR2 is SNEGSKA (reference sequence). The CDR3 nucleotides are TGCAGTGCTCGCGGACAGGGTTTCTACGAGCAGTACTTC. Encoded protein: CSARGQGFYEQYF.

This clonotype has at least ten counts. This chain connects TRBV12-3 or TRBV12-4 to TRBJ2-5, with a possible D match to TRBD2 (6 bases). Trimming shortened V by 7 bases and J by 4 bases, and 10 bases separated the two germline ends. The length of the CDR3 is 12 residues. In DNA form, the CDR3 reads TGTGCCAGCATCGGGGGAGGAGAGACCCAGTACTTC. Its protein is CASIGGGETQYF.

This clonotype was recorded a few times. The V gene is TRBV7-3, the J gene TRBJ1-5; TRBD1 agrees at 7 bases. The CDR3 covers 18 residues. Per germline, CDR1 SGHTA and CDR2 FQGTGA. V lost 5 bases and J lost 7; bases outside the gene matches: 20. In nucleotides, the CDR3 is TGTGCCAGCAGCCTAGGTCTCTCGACAGGGATGGTACACCAGCCCCAGCATTTT. This translates into CASSLGLSTGMVHQPQHF. Drawing the rest from reference TRBV7-3 and TRBJ1-5, the complete variable domain is GAGVSQTPSNKVTEKGKYVELRCDPISGHTALYWYRQSLGQGPEFLIYFQGTGAADDSGLPNDRFFAVRPEGSVSTLKIQRTERGDSAVYLCASSLGLSTGMVHQPQHFGDGTRLSIL.

At least ten counts were recorded for this clonotype. The V gene is TRBV7-9, the J gene TRBJ2-7, with 7 positions matching TRBD1. Germline CDR1 is SEHNR and CDR2 is FQNEAQ (reference sequence). V lost 5 bases, J lost 6 bases, and 10 bases stayed unmatched. The CDR3 length is 14 residues. CDR3 sequence reads: CASSPRTGLPEQYF. The CDR3 DNA reads TGTGCCAGCAGCCCCCGGACAGGCCTACCCGAGCAGTACTTC.

The sample holds a few counts of this clonotype. This sequence joins TRBV20-1 and TRBJ2-3; the D gene is possibly TRBD2 (6 bases). Germline loops: CDR1 DFQATT, CDR2 SNEGSKA (reference sequence). CDR3 length: 13 residues. V dropped 3 bases and J dropped 5 bases, with 12 bases sitting between them. The CDR3: CSAREGTRDTQYF. DNA of the CDR3: TGCAGTGCTAGGGAGGGAACAAGAGATACGCAGTATTTT.

The chain recombines TRBV19 with TRBJ2-7; D is uncertain. CDR3 size: 15 residues. V was pared by 3 bases and J by 6 bases, with 18 bases between. Germline CDR1 and CDR2: LNHDA and SQIVND (reference sequence). CDR3 sequence reads: CASSIPGRPNGEQYF. DNA of the CDR3: TGTGCCAGTAGTATCCCCGGCCGACCAAATGGCGAGCAGTACTTC. The whole variable domain, remainder taken from reference TRBV19 and TRBJ2-7, is DGGITQSPKYLFRKEGQNVTLSCEQNLNHDAMYWYRQDPGQGLRLIYYSQIVNDFQKGDIAEGYSVSREKKESFPLTVTSAQKNPTAFYLCASSIPGRPNGEQYFGPGTRLTVT.

Many counts were recorded for this clonotype. The J gene is TRBJ2-7, the V gene TRBV6-2 or TRBV6-3; TRBD2 is a possible D gene (5 bases). The V and J ends lost 2 bases and 4 bases respectively, with 15 bases between them. Per germline, CDR1 MNHEY and CDR2 SVGEGT. The CDR3 consists of 15 residues. The CDR3 DNA sequence: TGTGCCAGCAGTTACAGCCCCGCGAGCGGTTACGAGCAGTACTTC. Amino acid sequence: CASSYSPASGYEQYF.

The sample holds a few counts of this clonotype. V gene TRBV5-8 combines with J gene TRBJ2-3; no firm D call. This CDR3 comprises 15 residues. Deletions cut 0 bases from V and 0 bases from J, with 8 bases between. Germline CDR1 reads SGHTS; CDR2 reads YDEGEE. The CDR3 DNA follows: TGTGCCAGCAGCTTGGCCCTACACAGCACAGATACGCAGTATTTT. Translated: CASSLALHSTDTQYF.

This clonotype was seen ten or more times. The chain links TRBV7-8 to TRBJ2-2; the match to TRBD1 covers 7 bases. Trimming cost V 3 bases and J 0 bases; bases outside gene matches: 1. CDR1 SGHVS and CDR2 FQNEAQ come from the germline V gene. The CDR3 covers 15 residues. The CDR3 DNA is TGTGCCAGCAGCTTTGACAGGGCGAACACCGGGGAGCTGTTTTTT. Protein: CASSFDRANTGELFF.

The table lists this clonotype with a few counts. V is TRBV20-1 and J is TRBJ2-3; TRBD2 might be the D (7 bases). Germline V gene lookup returns CDR1 DFQATT and CDR2 SNEGSKA (reference sequence). This CDR3 is built from 15 residues. Trimming shortened V by 4 bases and J by 6 bases, and 20 bases separated the two germline ends. The CDR3 here is CSAIRLAGQGDTQYF. Written as DNA, the CDR3 is TGCAGTGCTATCCGACTAGCCGGCCAGGGGGATACGCAGTATTTT.

Ten or more counts support this clonotype. This chain uses TRBV28 with TRBJ2-1; D not resolved. Germline assignment: CDR1 MDHEN and CDR2 SYDVKM. This CDR3 is 14 amino acids long. Trimming stripped 7 bases from V and 5 bases from J, with 15 bases between. The CDR3 DNA sequence: TGTGCCAGCACGACCGGGCCCAGAAACAATGAGCAGTTCTTC. Encoded protein: CASTTGPRNNEQFF.

The chain is built from TRBV12-3 or TRBV12-4 and TRBJ1-5; no firm D call. V was shortened by 1 base and J by 1 base, with 11 bases between the two germline ends. The CDR3 runs 16 residues. The CDR3 loop is CASSLGAVISNQPQHF. The DNA for the CDR3 is TGTGCCAGCAGTTTAGGGGCCGTGATCAGCAATCAGCCCCAGCATTTT.

This clonotype occurred a few times. This chain links TRBV27 with TRBJ2-1; 10 nucleotides agree with TRBD2. The CDR3 runs 14 residues. The V and J ends lost 5 bases and 9 bases, in that order; junction bases with no gene match: 7. The V gene's germline CDR1 is MNHEY and CDR2 SMNVEV (reference sequence). The CDR3 bases are TGTGCCAGCAGTGAGGGACTAGCGTTCAGTGAGCAGTTCTTC. Encoded protein: CASSEGLAFSEQFF.

The chain carries TRBV5-6 and TRBJ2-7; TRBD2 aligns across 8 bases. Germline assignment: CDR1 SGHDT and CDR2 YYEEEE. CDR3 length: 18 residues. Trimming at V came to 2 bases and at J to 0 bases, leaving 13 bases not matched to a gene. The CDR3 is CASSFGTQLAVSSYEQYF. DNA of the CDR3: TGTGCCAGCAGCTTTGGCACCCAACTAGCGGTCAGCTCCTACGAGCAGTACTTC.

The gene calls are TRBV4-2 and TRBJ2-5, with unresolved D. Germline assignment: CDR1 LGHNA and CDR2 YNFKEQ. V dropped 1 base and J dropped 5 bases, with 8 bases sitting between them. The CDR3 length is 13 residues. CDR3 in DNA: TGTGCCAGCAGCCAAGCATCACTGGAGACCCAGTACTTC. This gives the protein CASSQASLETQYF.

This clonotype was detected ten times or more. This chain links TRBV9 with TRBJ2-7; no firm D call. V was trimmed by 0 bases and J by 5 bases, leaving 9 bases between them. The CDR3 length is 13 residues. CDR1 and CDR2 (germline): SGDLS, YYNGEE. CDR3 DNA sequence: TGTGCCAGCAGCGTAGGGGCCCGGGACGAGCAGTACTTC. It is translated as CASSVGARDEQYF.

The gene calls are TRBV29-1 and TRBJ1-2; 7 nucleotides match TRBD1. V lost 7 bases, J lost 2 bases, and 4 bases stayed unmatched. This CDR3 has 12 amino acids. The germline CDR1 and CDR2 sequences are SQVTM and ANQGSEA. This chain's CDR3 is CSGRTGNYGYTF. CDR3 nucleotides: TGCAGCGGTAGGACAGGAAACTATGGCTACACCTTC. Drawing the rest from reference TRBV29-1 and TRBJ1-2, the complete variable domain is SAVISQKPSRDICQRGTSLTIQCQVDSQVTMMFWYRQQPGQSLTLIATANQGSEATYESGFVIDKFPISRPNLTFSTLTVSNMSPEDSSIYLCSGRTGNYGYTFGSGTRLTVV.

This clonotype was detected many times. The J gene is TRBJ2-5, the V gene TRBV2; no clear D gene. Germline CDR1 reads SNHLY; CDR2 reads FYNNEI. The CDR3 loop spans 10 amino acids. Trimming cost V 6 bases and J 5 bases, with 4 bases left between them. The CDR3 DNA reads as TGTGCCAGCAGGAGGGAGACCCAGTACTTC. Protein sequence: CASRRETQYF.

This clonotype was observed a few times. One junction end disagrees with the germline gene, perhaps due to a read error. V and J are TRBV7-2 and TRBJ2-6; D ambiguous. Germline V gives CDR1 SGHTA, CDR2 FQGNSA. The CDR3 covers 17 residues. CDR3 DNA: TGTGCCAGCAGATTAGGGTCTCACCTAGTGGGGGCCAACGTCCTGACTTTC. Translation gives CASRLGSHLVGANVLTF. The full variable domain, in which reference TRBV7-2 and TRBJ2-6 provide the parts outside the CDR3, is GAGVSQSPSNKVTEKGKDVELRCDPISGHTALYWYRQSLGQGLEFLIYFQGNSAPDKSGLPSDRFSAERTGGSVSTLTIQRTQQEDSAVYLCASRLGSHLVGANVLTFGAGSRLTVL.

This clonotype showed up just a few times. The CDR3 region has the DNA TGTGCCAGCAGCTTCCTTAGCTACCCCACCTACGAGCAGTACTTC. Protein sequence: CASSFLSYPTYEQYF. The genes are TRBV7-2 and TRBJ2-7, with no clear D. The V end lost 3 bases, the J end lost 2 bases, and 14 bases lay between the germline ends. This CDR3 has 15 amino acids. Germline loops: CDR1 SGHTA, CDR2 FQGNSA.

This clonotype was seen only a few times. V is TRBV29-1 and J is TRBJ2-7; D call uncertain. The CDR3 runs 14 residues. Germline V gene data show CDR1 as SQVTM and CDR2 as ANQGSEA. The V end lost 8 bases, the J end lost 0 bases, and 17 bases lay between the germline ends. Written as DNA, the CDR3 is TGCAGCATACTTTTCCAGAGTAGCTCCTACGAGCAGTACTTC. Translation: CSILFQSSSYEQYF.

This clonotype was found many times. CDR3 protein: CAWSGWAEGGYTF. CDR3 DNA: TGTGCCTGGAGCGGGTGGGCTGAGGGTGGCTACACCTTC. The V gene is TRBV30, the J gene TRBJ1-2; no clear D. The CDR3 runs 13 residues. Germline CDR1 is GTSNPN and CDR2 is SVGIG (reference sequence). The germline V and J ends were trimmed by 3 bases and 7 bases, with 15 bases remaining between them.

This clonotype was recorded a few times. CDR3 in DNA: TGTGCCAGCAGTTTTGAGGACTGGGCCTACAATGAGCAGTTCTTC. Amino acids: CASSFEDWAYNEQFF. The genes are TRBV28 and TRBJ2-1; the D gene is possibly TRBD2 (5 bases). Germline values: CDR1 MDHEN, CDR2 SYDVKM. Trimming took off 3 bases at V and 2 bases at J, with 11 bases between the two ends. CDR3 length: 15 amino acids.

This chain joins TRBV7-2 and TRBJ1-2; D is perhaps TRBD1 (5 bases). Germline CDR1 is SGHTA and CDR2 is FQGNSA. The CDR3 is made up of 15 amino acids. V lost 1 base, J lost 4 bases, and 13 bases lay in between. The CDR3 spells CASSLGAGVGYGYTF. The CDR3 DNA reads TGTGCCAGCAGCTTAGGCGCGGGGGTTGGCTATGGCTACACCTTC.

This clonotype appeared a few times. The rearrangement joins TRBV28 to TRBJ2-5; D gene uncertain. The CDR3 extends over 13 amino acids. The germline V gene encodes CDR1 MDHEN and CDR2 SYDVKM. V was cut by 3 bases and J by 2 bases, with 7 bases left in between. CDR3 in amino acids: CASSFTRQETQYF. The DNA of the CDR3 is TGTGCCAGCAGTTTCACGCGACAAGAGACCCAGTACTTC.